These 8 T cell receptor beta chains originate from one sample sequenced in a study of T-cell reconstitution after alpha-beta-depleted transplantation in children. Construction of the TCRbeta library involved unique molecular identifiers. TCRdb used MiXCR to reprocess the PCR reads, holding one entry per CDR3 protein. The sample lists about 290,000 distinct CDR3 sequences, around a tenth occurring once. This sample comprised PBMCs, obtained before TCRalphabeta/CD19-depleted stem cell transplant. The receptor source for this set is a boy younger than two with acute myeloid leukemia, due to receive a stem cell transplant.

V gene TRBV7-9 combines with J gene TRBJ2-7, with 9 bases matching TRBD1. The germline CDR1 and CDR2 sequences are SEHNR and FQNEAQ (reference sequence). V shed 5 bases, J shed 1 base, and the junction held 9 bases outside the gene matches. This CDR3 spans 16 amino acids. Here the CDR3 DNA reads TGTGCCAGCAGCGCCCCCGACAGGGGGGCTTCCTACGAGCAGTACTTC. It encodes CASSAPDRGASYEQYF.

The chain links TRBV4-3 to TRBJ2-1; the D gene is possibly TRBD2 (5 bases). V was pared by 1 base and J by 0 bases, with 10 bases between. The CDR3 has 16 residues. The germline V gene encodes CDR1 LGHNA and CDR2 YSLEER. CDR3 residues: CASSQVRGFSYNEQFF. The CDR3 region has the DNA TGCGCCAGCAGCCAAGTTCGGGGATTCTCCTACAATGAGCAGTTCTTC.

This clonotype was seen repeatedly, ten times or more. The V call is TRBV9, the J call TRBJ2-5; D gene uncertain. Germline V gives CDR1 SGDLS, CDR2 YYNGEE. With 0 bases removed from V and 2 bases from J, the gap between germline ends came to 2 bases. The CDR3 spans 12 residues. In nucleotides, the CDR3 is TGTGCCAGCAGCGTAGGGCAAGAGACCCAGTACTTC. Its translation is CASSVGQETQYF. Complete variable domain (other parts from reference TRBV9 and TRBJ2-5): DSGVTQTPKHLITATGQRVTLRCSPRSGDLSVYWYQQSLDQGLQFLIQYYNGEERAKGNILERFSAQQFPDLHSELNLSSLELGDSALYFCASSVGQETQYFGPGTRLLVL.

This clonotype was picked up a small number of times. The rearrangement joins TRBV11-1 to TRBJ2-2; possible D gene TRBD2, 5 bases. CDR1 SGHAT and CDR2 FQDESV come from the germline V gene (reference sequence). The CDR3 is made up of 18 amino acids. V lost 2 bases and J 0 bases, leaving 16 bases between the germline ends. DNA of the CDR3: TGTGCCAGCAGCTTACTACTCCGCGGCGGGCCGAACACCGGGGAGCTGTTTTTT. It specifies CASSLLLRGGPNTGELFF.

At least ten counts were recorded for this clonotype. The V and J genes are TRBV10-3 and TRBJ2-2; no reliable D call. The CDR3 covers 14 residues. In germline, CDR1 is ENHRY, CDR2 SYGVKD. V was shortened by 2 bases and J by 6 bases, with 10 bases between the two germline ends. CDR3 nucleotides: TGTGCCATCAGTGAGAACCCCGACTCCGGGGAGCTGTTTTTT. Its protein is CAISENPDSGELFF.

In its sample, this clonotype was seen many times. This chain uses TRBV10-3 with TRBJ2-7; 7 positions match TRBD1. V was pared by 6 bases and J by 3 bases, with 8 bases of the junction left unmatched. The germline gives CDR1 ENHRY, CDR2 SYGVKD. The CDR3 runs 14 residues. The CDR3 bases are TGTGCCATCAGCGGATTCAGGGGGAGCTACGAGCAGTACTTC. It specifies CAISGFRGSYEQYF.

This clonotype has more than one count but fewer than ten. An end of the junction differs from the germline gene, which may be a read error. The V gene is TRBV20-1, the J gene TRBJ2-2, with 7 bases aligning to TRBD1. The CDR3 loop spans 16 amino acids. CDR1 is DFQATT, CDR2 SNEGSKA, per germline (reference sequence). The CDR3 DNA sequence: TGCTGTGCTAGAGATTTGATGAGGGGGCTCGGCGGGGAGCTGTTTTTT. Protein sequence: CCARDLMRGLGGELFF.

Here the CDR3 reads CATCQSRQGFSYEQYF. Written as DNA, the CDR3 is TGTGCCACCTGTCAATCGAGGCAGGGTTTTTCCTACGAGCAGTACTTC. The chain recombines TRBV7-2 with TRBJ2-7, with D possibly matching TRBD1 (5 bases). The germline V and J ends were trimmed by 10 bases and 1 base, with 23 bases remaining between them. The germline CDR1 and CDR2 sequences are SGHTA and FQGNSA. CDR3 length: 16 amino acids.